This TCR beta chain derives from a study of blood T cell repertoires in COVID-19. Study-level information: Samples of COVID-19 (acute and convalescent) were obtained from the United States, Italy and Spain.

Original analysis: The assay estimated nucleated cells by amplifying reference gene primers. Sequencing used immunoSEQ multiplex PCR; TCRdb keeps in-frame clones, though not all of them. The V and J calls and the clone size are those of that table, but D and trimming were determined from the DNA. The table records about 90,000 clones, roughly 90% of them present only once. CDR3 size: 14 residues. Germline trimming cut 4 bases from V and 2 bases from J; bases unmatched to any gene: 2. From germline, CDR1 is SGHKS and CDR2 YYEKEE (reference sequence). Sequenced input: peripheral blood. This chain links TRBV5-5 with TRBJ2-7; 11 positions match TRBD1. This clonotype was obtained from a woman in her seventies with acute or convalescent COVID-19. Here the CDR3 reads CASSQGQGAYEQYV. Written as DNA, the CDR3 is TGTGCCAGCAGCCAGGGACAGGGGGCCTACGAGCAGTACGTC.